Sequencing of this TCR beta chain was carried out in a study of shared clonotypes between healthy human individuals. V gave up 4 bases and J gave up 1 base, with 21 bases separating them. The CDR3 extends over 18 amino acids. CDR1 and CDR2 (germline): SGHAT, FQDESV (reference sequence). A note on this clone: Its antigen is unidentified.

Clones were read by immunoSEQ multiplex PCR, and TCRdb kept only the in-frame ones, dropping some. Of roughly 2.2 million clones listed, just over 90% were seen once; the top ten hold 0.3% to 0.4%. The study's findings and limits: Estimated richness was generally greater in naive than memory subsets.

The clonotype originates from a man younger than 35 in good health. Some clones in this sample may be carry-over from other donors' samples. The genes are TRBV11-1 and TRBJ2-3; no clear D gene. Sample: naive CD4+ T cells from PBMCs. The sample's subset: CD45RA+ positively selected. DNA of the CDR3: TGTGCCAGCAGCTGGGGTCAGAGATTCCTAAGCGGCACAGATACGCAGTATTTT. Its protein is CASSWGQRFLSGTDTQYF. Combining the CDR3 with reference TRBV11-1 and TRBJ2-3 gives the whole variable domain EAEVAQSPRYKITEKSQAVAFWCDPISGHATLYWYRQILGQGPELLVQFQDESVVDDSQLPKDRFSAERLKGVDSTLKIQPAELGDSAMYLCASSWGQRFLSGTDTQYFGPGTRLTVL.